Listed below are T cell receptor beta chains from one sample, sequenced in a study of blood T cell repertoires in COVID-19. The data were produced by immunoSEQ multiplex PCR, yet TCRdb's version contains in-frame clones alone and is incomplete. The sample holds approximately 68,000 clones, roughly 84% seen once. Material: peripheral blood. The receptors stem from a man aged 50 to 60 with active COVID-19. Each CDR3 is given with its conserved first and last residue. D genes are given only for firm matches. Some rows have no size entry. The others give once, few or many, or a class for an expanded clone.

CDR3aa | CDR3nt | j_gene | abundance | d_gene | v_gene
CASSVLAGANTGELFF | TGTGCCAGCAGCGTTCTAGCGGGGGCGAACACCGGGGAGCTGTTTTTT | TRBJ2-2 | - | TRBD2 | TRBV7-3
CASSLHQTGAGELFF | TGTGCCAGCAGTTTACACCAGACAGGGGCCGGGGAGCTGTTTTTT | TRBJ2-2 | - | TRBD1 | TRBV28
CASSLAISGETQYF | TGTGCCAGCAGCTTAGCTATTAGCGGGGAGACCCAGTACTTC | TRBJ2-5 | - | TRBD2 | TRBV7-2
CASSRMTGLSGYTF | TGTGCCAGCAGCCGGATGACAGGACTTAGTGGCTACACCTTC | TRBJ1-2 | - | - | TRBV5-6
CASSPGTGVPYEQYF | TGTGCCAGCTCACCGGGGACAGGGGTACCCTACGAGCAGTACTTC | TRBJ2-7 | - | TRBD1 | TRBV18
CASRDRNLPPWSPLHF | TGTGCCAGTAGAGACAGAAACCTTCCACCTTGGTCACCCCTCCACTTT | TRBJ1-6 | - | - | TRBV19
CASWGDRAPYGYTF | TGTGCCAGCTGGGGGGACAGGGCCCCTTATGGCTACACCTTC | TRBJ1-2 | once | TRBD1 | TRBV3-1/TRBV3-2
CASRGQPRDTEAFF | TGTGCCAGCAGAGGACAGCCTCGGGACACTGAAGCTTTCTTT | TRBJ1-1 | - | - | TRBV6-5
CASSPRGGLAGEQYF | TGTGCCAGCAGCCCGCGGGGGGGGCTCGCCGGCGAGCAGTACTTC | TRBJ2-7 | - | TRBD2 | TRBV7-2
CASSATGGQPQHF | TGTGCCAGTAGTGCGACAGGAGGTCAGCCCCAGCATTTT | TRBJ1-5 | - | - | TRBV19
CASSLDTGNTEAFF | TGCGCCAGCAGCTTGGACACAGGAAACACTGAAGCTTTCTTT | TRBJ1-1 | - | - | TRBV5-1
CAIRRAGQGIYEQYF | TGTGCCATCAGGAGGGCGGGACAGGGAATCTACGAGCAGTACTTC | TRBJ2-7 | - | TRBD1 | TRBV10-3
CASSLGGRETQYF | TGCGCCAGCAGCTTGGGGGGCCGAGAGACCCAGTACTTC | TRBJ2-5 | once | - | TRBV5-1
CASSPQTLMNTEAFF | TGTGCCAGCAGCCCTCAAACTCTAATGAACACTGAAGCTTTCTTT | TRBJ1-1 | few | - | TRBV14
CASSLEQVGGYTF | TGCGCCAGCAGCTTGGAACAGGTTGGTGGCTACACCTTC | TRBJ1-2 | - | - | TRBV5-1
CASSPGGDTEAFF | TGTGCCAGCTCACCAGGGGGGGACACTGAAGCTTTCTTT | TRBJ1-1 | - | - | TRBV18
CASSDHPGQGTYYEQYF | TGCGCCAGCAGTGACCATCCGGGACAGGGAACCTACTACGAGCAGTACTTC | TRBJ2-7 | once | TRBD1 | TRBV10-2
CASSRAGVYNEQFF | TGTGCCAGCAGCCGGGCGGGCGTCTACAATGAGCAGTTCTTC | TRBJ2-1 | - | - | TRBV14
CASSLAGVTYEQYF | TGCGCCAGCAGCTTGGCAGGGGTTACCTACGAGCAGTACTTC | TRBJ2-7 | - | - | TRBV5-1
CASSGPPGGTNEKLFF | TGTGCCAGCAGCGGTCCCCCGGGGGGCACTAATGAAAAACTGTTTTTT | TRBJ1-4 | - | - | TRBV9
CARYFGPPYEQYF | TGTGCCAGGTATTTTGGGCCTCCCTACGAGCAGTACTTC | TRBJ2-7 | - | - | TRBV3-1/TRBV3-2
CASSPDRASSYNSPLHF | TGTGCCAGCAGCCCTGACAGGGCTAGCTCCTATAATTCACCCCTCCACTTT | TRBJ1-6 | - | TRBD1 | TRBV3-1/TRBV3-2
CASSIDKQGAGGYTF | TGTGCCAGTAGTATCGACAAACAGGGGGCAGGAGGCTACACCTTC | TRBJ1-2 | - | TRBD1 | TRBV19
CASGTSSYEQYF | TGTGCCAGCGGGACTAGCTCCTACGAGCAGTACTTC | TRBJ2-7 | - | TRBD2 | TRBV19
CAIRETGDEGYTF | TGTGCCATCAGGGAGACGGGGGACGAGGGCTACACCTTC | TRBJ1-2 | - | - | TRBV10-3
CASSLAGWAGVDTQYF | TGTGCCAGCAGCTTAGCGGGTTGGGCGGGAGTGGATACGCAGTATTTT | TRBJ2-3 | - | TRBD2 | TRBV7-2
CASSGQGARTNEKLFF | TGTGCCAGCAGTGGACAGGGGGCACGAACTAATGAAAAACTGTTTTTT | TRBJ1-4 | once | TRBD1 | TRBV6-2/TRBV6-3
CASSVGASGRDNEQFF | TGTGCCAGCAGCGTAGGGGCTAGCGGGAGGGACAATGAGCAGTTCTTC | TRBJ2-1 | - | TRBD2 | TRBV9
CASSSGYGDRVFTLHF | TGTGCCAGCAGTTCGGGATACGGGGACAGGGTATTCACCCTCCACTTT | TRBJ1-6 | few | TRBD1 | TRBV27
CASSLPTGGYTF | TGTGCCAGCAGTTTGCCGACGGGGGGCTACACCTTC | TRBJ1-2 | - | - | TRBV28
CASSKLAGRADTQYF | TGTGCCAGCAGTAAACTAGCGGGACGCGCAGATACGCAGTATTTT | TRBJ2-3 | once | TRBD2 | TRBV27
CASSFSGAVQTQYF | TGTGCCAGCAGTTTCAGCGGGGCAGTACAGACCCAGTACTTC | TRBJ2-5 | - | TRBD2 | TRBV3-1/TRBV3-2
CASSQDQGQGSGYTF | TGCGCCAGCAGCCAAGATCAGGGACAGGGTTCTGGCTACACCTTC | TRBJ1-2 | - | TRBD1 | TRBV4-3
CASAPPGPLAGTDTQYF | TGTGCCAGTGCCCCGCCAGGGCCCCTTGCGGGCACAGATACGCAGTATTTT | TRBJ2-3 | - | - | TRBV27
CASSYTTNGYEQYF | TGTGCCAGCAGCTACACGACTAATGGCTACGAGCAGTACTTC | TRBJ2-7 | - | - | TRBV11-2
CASSISGGPNEQFF | TGTGCCAGTAGTATATCGGGCGGGCCTAATGAGCAGTTCTTC | TRBJ2-1 | - | - | TRBV19
CASTPLTGSNEKLFF | TGTGCCAGCACCCCGCTCACAGGGTCTAATGAAAAACTGTTTTTT | TRBJ1-4 | once | - | TRBV2
CASLGGGENYEQYF | TGTGCCAGCTTAGGGGGGGGAGAGAACTACGAGCAGTACTTC | TRBJ2-7 | - | - | TRBV6-6
CASTMDRGTPLHF | TGTGCCAGCACCATGGACAGGGGGACACCCCTCCACTTT | TRBJ1-6 | - | TRBD1 | TRBV2
CASSTPGNQPQHF | TGTGCCAGCAGTACCCCGGGGAATCAGCCCCAGCATTTT | TRBJ1-5 | - | - | TRBV6-2/TRBV6-3
CASSWTEGTDTQYF | TGTGCCAGCAGTTGGACTGAAGGCACAGATACGCAGTATTTT | TRBJ2-3 | - | - | TRBV28
CATSSRGSGRIYHNEQFF | TGTGCCACCAGCAGTAGGGGTTCAGGAAGAATTTACCACAATGAGCAGTTCTTC | TRBJ2-1 | - | - | TRBV15
CATSESVGYEQYF | TGTGCCACCAGTGAATCGGTCGGGTACGAGCAGTACTTC | TRBJ2-7 | many | - | TRBV24-1
CAWSVGQGVFEAFF | TGTGCCTGGAGTGTGGGACAGGGGGTTTTTGAAGCTTTCTTT | TRBJ1-1 | - | TRBD1 | TRBV30
CASSEGELTNEKLFF | TGTGCCAGCAGTGAAGGTGAACTGACTAATGAAAAACTGTTTTTT | TRBJ1-4 | - | - | TRBV6-1
CASRAGTGGIVMNTEAFF | TGTGCCAGCCGCGCCGGGACAGGGGGTATTGTTATGAACACTGAAGCTTTCTTT | TRBJ1-1 | once | TRBD1 | TRBV18
CASSYSGGSNEKLFF | TGTGCCAGCAGTTACTCGGGGGGTTCTAATGAAAAACTGTTTTTT | TRBJ1-4 | - | - | TRBV6-6
CASSQLAGGYNEQFF | TGTGCCAGCAGCCAACTAGCGGGAGGGTACAATGAGCAGTTCTTC | TRBJ2-1 | - | TRBD2 | TRBV5-4
CASSSSSGTLNNEQFF | TGTGCCAGCAGCTCGTCGTCCGGGACTTTGAACAATGAGCAGTTCTTC | TRBJ2-1 | - | - | TRBV9
CASSQDGQTLHTEAFF | TGTGCCAGCAGCCAAGATGGGCAGACCCTCCACACTGAAGCTTTCTTT | TRBJ1-1 | once | - | TRBV14
CASSIQVPLTNYEQYF | TGTGCCAGCAGTATACAGGTTCCCCTAACAAACTACGAGCAGTACTTC | TRBJ2-7 | - | - | TRBV28
CASSPRTSSEQYF | TGTGCCAGCAGCCCTAGGACTAGTAGTGAGCAGTACTTC | TRBJ2-7 | - | TRBD2 | TRBV14
CASSSRGQGAQPQHF | TGTGCCAGCAGTTCCAGGGGGCAGGGGGCTCAGCCCCAGCATTTT | TRBJ1-5 | - | TRBD1 | TRBV6-2/TRBV6-3
CASRTVPGTIYF | TGTGCCAGCAGGACAGTTCCAGGCACCATATATTTT | TRBJ1-3 | once | - | TRBV28